What follows describes a single T cell receptor beta chain. As originally analysed: Reference gene primer amplification gave estimated nucleated cell counts. Sequencing was performed with immunoSEQ multiplex PCR; in TCRdb, only in-frame clones are kept and a portion is missing. Clone size and the V and J calls come from that table; the DNA yielded D and trimming. The top ten clones hold less than 5% of a sample with tens of thousands of clones, roughly 70% of them seen once. This sample was included in a study of blood T cell repertoires in COVID-19. In the study overall: The study drew acute and convalescent COVID-19 samples from the United States, Italy and Spain. PBMCs, B-cell-depleted T cells, or T cells were the source of the cDNA or gDNA that made up the material.

The CDR3 loop spans 14 amino acids. Germline-derived CDR1 and CDR2 are SGHTA and FQGNSA. The V gene end was trimmed by 7 bases and the J gene end by 11 bases; junction bases not matched to a gene: 9. Patients of the Seattle cohort, enrolled during active infection, were followed longitudinally. The chain carries TRBV7-2 and TRBJ2-1; the match to TRBD2 covers 12 bases. Sequenced material: peripheral blood. This TCR was sampled from a man between 65 and 79 years old with COVID-19, enrolled during active disease. The CDR3 region is CASIRLAGETKQFF. DNA of the CDR3: TGTGCCAGCATCCGACTAGCGGGAGAAACTAAGCAGTTCTTC.